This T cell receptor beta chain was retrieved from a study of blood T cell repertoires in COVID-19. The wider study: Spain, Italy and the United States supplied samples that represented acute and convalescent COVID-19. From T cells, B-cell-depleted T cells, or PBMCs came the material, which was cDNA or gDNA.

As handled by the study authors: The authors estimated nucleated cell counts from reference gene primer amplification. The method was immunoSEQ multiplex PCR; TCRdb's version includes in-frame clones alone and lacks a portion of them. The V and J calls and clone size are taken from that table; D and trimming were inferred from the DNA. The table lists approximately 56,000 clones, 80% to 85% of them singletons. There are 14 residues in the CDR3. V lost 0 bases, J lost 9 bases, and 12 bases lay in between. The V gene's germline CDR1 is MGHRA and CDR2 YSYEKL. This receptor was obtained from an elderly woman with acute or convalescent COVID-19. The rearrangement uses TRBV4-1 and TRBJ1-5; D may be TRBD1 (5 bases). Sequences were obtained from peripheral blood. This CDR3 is CASSQDGAGRPQHF. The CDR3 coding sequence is TGCGCCAGCAGCCAAGATGGGGCCGGCCGGCCCCAGCATTTT.